Following are 21 T cell receptor beta chains from one sample sequenced in a study of blood T cell repertoires in COVID-19. TCRdb keeps only in-frame clones here, not all; method: immunoSEQ multiplex PCR. The data hold around 56,000 clones, with approximately 81% observed a single time. The sequencing sample was made of peripheral blood. Receptors originate from an elderly woman with active or convalescent COVID-19.

The CDR3 nucleotides are TGTGCCAGCAGCGTTGGGGGGTCTGGGTCACCCCTCCACTTT. This encodes CASSVGGSGSPLHF. The chain employs TRBV9 and TRBJ1-6; a weak D match, TRBD1 (5 bases). V lost 2 bases and J lost 10, with 13 bases in between. Germline-derived CDR1 and CDR2 are SGDLS and YYNGEE. The CDR3 is made up of 14 amino acids. Looking up the rest from reference TRBV9 and TRBJ1-6 gives the full variable domain: DSGVTQTPKHLITATGQRVTLRCSPRSGDLSVYWYQQSLDQGLQFLIQYYNGEERAKGNILERFSAQQFPDLHSELNLSSLELGDSALYFCASSVGGSGSPLHFGNGTRLTVT.

The J gene is TRBJ2-5, the V gene TRBV9; 9 bases map to TRBD1. The CDR3 covers 15 residues. The V gene's germline CDR1 is SGDLS and CDR2 YYNGEE. Losses at the gene ends were 0 bases for V and 5 bases for J; bases not matched to a gene: 5. CDR3 DNA: TGTGCCAGCAGCGTAGTGGGACAGGGACAGGAGACCCAGTACTTC. This sequence encodes CASSVVGQGQETQYF.

The J gene is TRBJ1-6, the V gene TRBV16, with D maybe TRBD1 (6 bases). Germline-derived CDR1 and CDR2 are KGHSY and FQNENV. Trimming cost V 4 bases and J 9 bases, with 10 bases left between them. The CDR3 covers 13 residues. The CDR3 nucleotides read TGTGCCAGCAGCCCCACAGGGATTTCACCCCTCCACTTT. It codes for CASSPTGISPLHF.

This clone was counted once. The chain carries TRBV7-9 and TRBJ1-1; the D is unclear. The germline V gene encodes CDR1 SEHNR and CDR2 FQNEAQ (reference sequence). V lost 3 bases, J lost 8 bases, and 16 bases lay in between. This CDR3 is 14 amino acids long. CDR3 loop: CASSLPPGNQEAFF. CDR3 nucleotide sequence: TGTGCCAGCAGCTTGCCGCCGGGAAACCAAGAAGCTTTCTTT.

This chain connects TRBV18 to TRBJ1-5; D remains unclear. From germline, CDR1 is KGHSH and CDR2 LQKENI. This CDR3 contains 13 residues. Trimming left V 2 bases short and J 5 bases short, with 7 bases between. DNA for the CDR3: TGTGCCAGCTCACCATCACTTGATCAGCCCCAGCATTTT. It codes for CASSPSLDQPQHF.

The rearrangement joins TRBV6-1 to TRBJ2-7; 9 bases map to TRBD1. This CDR3 spans 15 amino acids. Germline CDR1 reads MNHNS; CDR2 reads SASEGT. V gave up 1 base and J gave up 9 bases; unmatched junction bases: 10. CDR3 amino acids: CASSEGPGQGVGQYF. As DNA, the CDR3 is TGTGCCAGCAGTGAAGGCCCGGGACAGGGAGTAGGGCAGTACTTC.

This chain connects TRBV10-3 to TRBJ1-3; D uncertain. Germline loops: CDR1 ENHRY, CDR2 SYGVKD. The CDR3 spans 16 residues. The germline V and J ends were trimmed by 2 bases and 0 bases, with 11 bases remaining between them. DNA for the CDR3: TGTGCCATCAGTGAGACCGGTACTATCTCTGGAAACACCATATATTTT. This codes for CAISETGTISGNTIYF.

Only a few counts were recorded for this clone. The chain links TRBV19 to TRBJ2-7; TRBD1 is a possible D gene (5 bases). Deletions cut 6 bases from V and 3 bases from J, with 24 bases between. The CDR3 is 17 amino acids. CDR1 LNHDA and CDR2 SQIVND come from the germline V gene (reference sequence). The CDR3 DNA reads as TGTGCCAGTAGGCGCGCCAACCTCAGGGCAACTCACTACGAGCAGTACTTC. Residues: CASRRANLRATHYEQYF.

The chain recombines TRBV6-2 or TRBV6-3 with TRBJ2-5, with TRBD1 identical over 8 bases. From germline, CDR1 is MNHEY and CDR2 SVGEGT. V was clipped by 2 bases and J by 0 bases; unmatched bases: 8. This CDR3 has 17 amino acids. The CDR3, as DNA: TGTGCCAGCAGTTACACAGACAGGGGAAAGTACCAAGAGACCCAGTACTTC. It yields the protein CASSYTDRGKYQETQYF.

The genes are TRBV4-1 and TRBJ1-6; possible D gene TRBD1, 6 bases. The germline CDR1 and CDR2 sequences are MGHRA and YSYEKL. This CDR3 is 14 amino acids long. The V end was cut by 0 bases, the J end by 11 bases, with 11 bases between. CDR3 amino acids: CASSQDEGVAPLHF. CDR3 DNA sequence: TGCGCCAGCAGCCAAGATGAGGGGGTCGCACCCCTCCACTTT.

The chain couples TRBV7-2 to TRBJ2-3, with 15 bases identical to TRBD2. V was clipped by 3 bases and J by 5 bases; unmatched bases: 3. Per the germline V gene, CDR1 is SGHTA and CDR2 is FQGNSA. This CDR3 comprises 16 residues. DNA for the CDR3: TGTGCCAGCAGCTTGGGACTAGCGGGGGGATTAGATACGCAGTATTTT. This translates into CASSLGLAGGLDTQYF.

The V call is TRBV2, the J call TRBJ1-3, with a possible D match to TRBD1 (5 bases). The CDR3 loop spans 19 amino acids. Trimming took off 0 bases at V and 0 bases at J, with 18 bases between the two ends. Per the germline V gene, CDR1 is SNHLY and CDR2 is FYNNEI. The CDR3 bases are TGTGCCAGCAGTGAAGCGGGGGGTCAGGGTCTGGGCTCTGGAAACACCATATATTTT. Translated: CASSEAGGQGLGSGNTIYF.

The rearrangement joins TRBV19 to TRBJ1-2, with D unclear. Germline V gene lookup returns CDR1 LNHDA and CDR2 SQIVND (reference sequence). Trimming took off 1 base at V and 2 bases at J, with 11 bases between the two ends. The CDR3 loop spans 15 amino acids. CDR3 residues: CASSIAESTNYGYTF. The CDR3 bases are TGTGCCAGTAGTATAGCGGAGAGTACCAACTATGGCTACACCTTC.

The V gene is TRBV6-5, the J gene TRBJ2-1; D might be TRBD2 (6 bases). The length of the CDR3 is 15 residues. V was cut by 6 bases and J by 8 bases, with 20 bases left in between. Germline-derived CDR1 and CDR2 are MNHEY and SVGAGI. The CDR3 coding sequence is TGTGCCAGCAGCCACAAGGGCACTAGCCGCCATGAGCAGTTCTTC. Translated, it gives CASSHKGTSRHEQFF.

This chain connects TRBV24-1 to TRBJ2-5, with TRBD1 matching 10 bases. Trimming took 2 bases from V and 4 from J; bases not matched to a gene: 3. Germline-derived CDR1 and CDR2 are KGHDR and SFDVKD. CDR3 length: 15 amino acids. CDR3 sequence (DNA): TGTGCCACCAGTGATTATCGGGACAGGGGAGAGACCCAGTACTTC. Encoded protein: CATSDYRDRGETQYF.

This clone was counted a few times. This rearrangement joins TRBV5-6 to TRBJ2-1, with D possibly TRBD2 on 6 matching bases. The CDR3 length is 19 residues. V lost 1 base, J lost 0 bases, and 20 bases lay in between. Per the germline V gene, CDR1 is SGHDT and CDR2 is YYEEEE. As DNA, the CDR3 is TGTGCCAGCAGCTTGAGGGCCGGGGGAACTTCTAGCTCCTACAATGAGCAGTTCTTC. It codes for CASSLRAGGTSSSYNEQFF.

This chain links TRBV6-2 or TRBV6-3 with TRBJ2-3, with D maybe TRBD2 (7 bases). CDR3 length equals 19 residues. With 2 bases removed from V and 4 bases from J, the gap between germline ends came to 25 bases. Germline V CDR1 and CDR2: MNHEY, SVGEGT. CDR3 amino acids: CASSYDARGRGALADTQYF. The CDR3 nucleotides are TGTGCCAGCAGTTACGACGCCCGAGGCCGGGGGGCCTTGGCAGATACGCAGTATTTT.

The chain has TRBV28 and TRBJ2-1; D not resolved. Trimming stripped 8 bases from V and 10 bases from J, with 15 bases between. CDR3 length equals 12 residues. Germline assignment: CDR1 MDHEN and CDR2 SYDVKM. Written as DNA, the CDR3 is TGTGCCAGCGCCTTCGGAAAGCGAGAGCAGTTCTTC. Protein product: CASAFGKREQFF.

The chain is built from TRBV2 and TRBJ1-1; 8 bases are a match to TRBD1. The CDR3 is 15 amino acids. From germline, CDR1 is SNHLY and CDR2 FYNNEI. Unmatched junction bases numbered 11, after V lost 6 bases and J lost 5 bases. DNA for the CDR3: TGTGCCAGCAGGCCGGACAGGGTATTCGGGACTGAAGCTTTCTTT. This encodes CASRPDRVFGTEAFF.

This clone was found a few times. The gene calls are TRBV21-1 and TRBJ1-5; the D call TRBD1 from the table was never checked on the DNA. TRBV21-1 is described as a pseudogene. The CDR3 extends over 18 amino acids. The CDR3 DNA reads TGTGCCAGCAGCCCCGACCCCGGGGTGCAGGGGAGCAATCAGCCCCAGCATTTT. This sequence encodes CASSPDPGVQGSNQPQHF.

The genes are TRBV19 and TRBJ1-2; perhaps TRBD1 as D (5 bases). Trimming shortened V by 8 bases and J by 5 bases, and 21 bases separated the two germline ends. The CDR3 sequence is 15 residues long. Germline assignment: CDR1 LNHDA and CDR2 SQIVND (reference sequence). Here the CDR3 reads CASRKPGGMNYGYTF. CDR3 nucleotides: TGTGCCAGTCGTAAGCCGGGGGGTATGAATTATGGCTACACCTTC.